These 5 T cell receptor beta chains originate from one sample sequenced in a study of T cell changes during pregnancy in multiple sclerosis. The protocol was immunoSEQ multiplex PCR, while the TCRdb copy is restricted to in-frame clones and leaves out a portion. Seen here are around 80,000 clones, just over 90% observed once, and the top ten hold approximately 1.4%. Material: peripheral blood, obtained before pregnancy. The receptors shown here come from a female donor with multiple sclerosis, enrolled in a pregnancy study.

This clone occurred a few times. The chain uses TRBV7-9 and TRBJ1-4; 7 positions agree with TRBD1. Germline V gene data show CDR1 as SEHNR and CDR2 as FQNEAQ (reference sequence). Trimming removed 5 bases from V and 8 bases from J; junction bases left unmatched: 8. The CDR3 is 14 amino acids. CDR3: CASSPGTVEEKLFF. The CDR3 DNA sequence: TGTGCCAGCAGCCCCGGGACAGTGGAAGAAAAACTGTTTTTT. The full variable domain, in which reference TRBV7-9 and TRBJ1-4 provide the parts outside the CDR3, is DTGVSQNPRHKITKRGQNVTFRCDPISEHNRLYWYRQTLGQGPEFLTYFQNEAQLEKSRLLSDRFSAERPKGSFSTLEIQRTEQGDSAMYLCASSPGTVEEKLFFGSGTQLSVL.

This clone was found once. The V gene is TRBV9, the J gene TRBJ2-3; TRBD2 aligns across 7 bases. The CDR3 runs 14 residues. Germline V gives CDR1 SGDLS, CDR2 YYNGEE. Unmatched junction bases numbered 5, after V lost 4 bases and J lost 3 bases. CDR3 sequence (DNA): TGTGCCAGCAGCAATGGGGGGGAAACAGATACGCAGTATTTT. Its translation: CASSNGGETDTQYF.

The chain recombines TRBV27 with TRBJ2-7, with a possible D match to TRBD2 (5 bases). The CDR3 is 14 residues long. V was trimmed by 5 bases and J by 2 bases, leaving 13 bases between them. CDR1 is MNHEY and CDR2 is SMNVEV in the germline V gene (reference sequence). The CDR3 coding sequence is TGTGCCAGCAGTCCTATTTCCGGGACCTACGAGCAGTACTTC. This sequence encodes CASSPISGTYEQYF.

The rearrangement joins TRBV15 to TRBJ2-7; maybe TRBD2 (6 bases). V lost 0 bases and J 7 bases, leaving 13 bases between the germline ends. The V gene's germline CDR1 is LNHNV and CDR2 YYDKDF (reference sequence). The CDR3 covers 14 residues. CDR3 DNA sequence: TGTGCCACCAGCAGAGATCAAGGAGGGTGGGAGCAGTACTTC. Its protein is CATSRDQGGWEQYF.

The chain combines TRBV6-5 with TRBJ2-7, with TRBD1 identical over 7 bases. V dropped 7 bases and J dropped 2; count of bases not matched to a gene: 8. In germline, CDR1 is MNHEY, CDR2 SVGAGI. This CDR3 is 14 amino acids long. In DNA, the CDR3 is TGTGCCAGCACGAAATCCGGGACAGCCTACGAGCAGTACTTC. Its translation is CASTKSGTAYEQYF.